Listed below are T cell receptor beta chains from one sample, sequenced in a study of OX40 agonist ivuxolimab in advanced cancers. The data were produced by immunoSEQ multiplex PCR, yet TCRdb's version contains in-frame clones alone and is incomplete. The table has tens of thousands of clones, approximately 92% seen once. This material consisted of CD4+ or CD8+ T cells sorted from blood, taken in a trial of the OX40 agonist ivuxolimab. These receptors originate from an adult with an advanced solid tumor such as melanoma, head and neck, liver or kidney cancer. CDR3s include the opening cysteine and the closing phenylalanine or tryptophan. The order of the fields is clone size, CDR3 length, J gene, V gene, D gene, CDR3 DNA, CDR3 protein. A D gene is named only where the DNA matches it firmly. Clone size is shown for a subset of rows, as once, few, many or a class of expanded clone.

. 15 TRBJ2-2 TRBV4-3 . TGCGCCAGCAGCCAAGTGGGGGGCCGGAGCGGGGAGCTGTTTTTT CASSQVGGRSGELFF
. 15 TRBJ1-1 TRBV9 . TGTGCCAGCAGCGTAGGAGGCAGCCTTAACACTGAAGCTTTCTTT CASSVGGSLNTEAFF
once 15 TRBJ1-2 TRBV7-2 . TGTGCCAGCAGCTTAGTCCAGGCAGCTAACTATGGCTACACCTTC CASSLVQAANYGYTF
. 16 TRBJ1-5 TRBV28 . TGTGCCAGCAGTAGGGTGGTTCGGAGTAGCAATCAGCCCCAGCATTTT CASSRVVRSSNQPQHF
. 13 TRBJ2-5 TRBV6-6 . TGTGCCAGCAGCACAGGGTTTTCGGAGACCCAGTACTTC CASSTGFSETQYF
. 13 TRBJ1-2 TRBV7-2 . TGTGCCAGCAGCCGGGGACCGGGCGCTGGCTACACCTTC CASSRGPGAGYTF
once 16 TRBJ2-2 TRBV18 TRBD2 TGTGCCAGCTCCCCTCTGGCGGGAGAGGGCACCGGGGAGCTGTTTTTT CASSPLAGEGTGELFF
few 16 TRBJ1-5 TRBV6-6 TRBD1 TGTGCCAGCAGTTATAGGGACAGGTATAGCAATCAGCCCCAGCATTTT CASSYRDRYSNQPQHF
. 16 TRBJ2-1 TRBV29-1 . TGCAGCGCGAGTTTGGGCAGGCTCCAAACTTACAATGAGCAGTTCTTC CSASLGRLQTYNEQFF
once 15 TRBJ2-3 TRBV4-1 . TGCGCCAGCAGCCAAGATGCTAGACCGACAGATACGCAGTATTTT CASSQDARPTDTQYF
. 13 TRBJ1-2 TRBV30 TRBD1 TGTGCCTGGAGGACAGGGTCCAACTATGGCTACACCTTC CAWRTGSNYGYTF
. 15 TRBJ2-3 TRBV7-9 . TGTGCCAGCAGCTTAGTAGCGACAGGTTCAGATACGCAGTATTTT CASSLVATGSDTQYF
once 15 TRBJ1-2 TRBV30 TRBD1 TGTGCCTGGAGTAAAACAGGGGGCGCAGACTATGGCTACACCTTC CAWSKTGGADYGYTF
. 15 TRBJ2-1 TRBV6-6 TRBD2 TGTGCCAGCAGTTTTAGCGGGAGAGGTAACAATGAGCAGTTCTTC CASSFSGRGNNEQFF
. 14 TRBJ2-3 TRBV30 TRBD2 TGTGCCTGGAGTCCACCGGGACTAGAGGGTACGCAGTATTTT CAWSPPGLEGTQYF
. 13 TRBJ2-3 TRBV7-7 . TGTGCTAGCAGCTTAGATATCGAGGATACGCAGTATTTT CASSLDIEDTQYF
. 16 TRBJ1-2 TRBV21-1 . TGTGCCAGCCCCACTTGGGTGACAGCTACCAACTATGGCTACACCTTC CASPTWVTATNYGYTF
. 18 TRBJ2-7 TRBV11-3 TRBD2 TGTGCCAGCAGCCCTACCCGGACTAGCTCCACCGAACCTTTCGAGCAGTACTTC CASSPTRTSSTEPFEQYF
. 13 TRBJ2-1 TRBV4-3 . TGCGCCAGCAGCCAAGAGCTGGTACTTGAGCAGTTCTTC CASSQELVLEQFF
. 13 TRBJ1-4 TRBV6-5 . TGTGCCAGTTCAGGGCAAAGAGGTGAAAAACTGTTTTTT CASSGQRGEKLFF
few 14 TRBJ1-6 TRBV7-8 . TGTGCCAGCAGACTGGGCACGGGAAATTCACCCCTCCACTTT CASRLGTGNSPLHF
. 12 TRBJ2-4 TRBV7-2 . TGTGCCAGCAGCAACAGCCATGGCATTCAGTACTTC CASSNSHGIQYF
. 14 TRBJ1-1 TRBV18 . TGTGCCAGCTCACCACTGCAGGGTGGCACTGAAGCTTTCTTT CASSPLQGGTEAFF
. 12 TRBJ2-5 TRBV9 . TGTGCCAGCAGCCCTTACGGGGAGACCCAGTACTTC CASSPYGETQYF
. 15 TRBJ2-6 TRBV6-5 . TGTGCCAGCAGTTACTCATTCTCTGGGGCCAACGTCCTGACTTTC CASSYSFSGANVLTF
. 13 TRBJ2-4 TRBV9 . TGTGCCAGCAGCGCAGAACAGGTCACCGGTCAGTACTTC CASSAEQVTGQYF
. 11 TRBJ1-1 TRBV7-9 . TGTGCCAGCAAAGGACAGATTGAAGCTTTCTTT CASKGQIEAFF
. 16 TRBJ1-3 TRBV6-6 TRBD1 TGTGCCAGCAGTTACGGGACAGGTAGTTCGGGAAACACCATATATTTT CASSYGTGSSGNTIYF
. 16 TRBJ2-1 TRBV4-2 TRBD1 TGTGCCAGCAGCCAAGATCGCGAGGGGGCTTACAATGAGCAGTTCTTC CASSQDREGAYNEQFF
. 12 TRBJ1-4 TRBV28 . TGTGCCAGCAAACATCTTAATGAAAAACTGTTTTTT CASKHLNEKLFF
once 14 TRBJ1-6 TRBV30 . TGTGCCTGGGCAGGGGCCGGGGGGATTCTGGCCCTCCACTTT CAWAGAGGILALHF
. 12 TRBJ2-3 TRBV5-1 TRBD1 TGCGCCAGCAGGCCCACAGGGGGTACGCAGTATTTT CASRPTGGTQYF
. 16 TRBJ1-1 TRBV6-5 TRBD1 TGTGCCAGCAGTTATGGCCCGACAGGGTCAAACACTGAAGCTTTCTTT CASSYGPTGSNTEAFF
. 11 TRBJ2-1 TRBV7-8 TRBD1 TGTGCCAGCAGCCTGGACAGGGTTGGTTTCTTC CASSLDRVGFF
once 15 TRBJ2-1 TRBV6-6 TRBD1 TGTGCCACCCTGGGGAAACAGGGGGCGCGGAATGAGCAGTTCTTC CATLGKQGARNEQFF
. 16 TRBJ1-1 TRBV28 TRBD1 TGTGCCAGCAGTTCGATGGCCGGGACAGGGAACACTGAAGCTTTCTTT CASSSMAGTGNTEAFF
. 16 TRBJ1-1 TRBV6-6 TRBD1 TGTGCCAGCAATCCGGGGTGGGACAGGGGGTTTACTGAAGCTTTCTTT CASNPGWDRGFTEAFF
. 16 TRBJ2-7 TRBV7-9 . TGTGCCAGCAGCTTAGGTCAGGGGGGGCCGACCTACGAGCAGTACTTC CASSLGQGGPTYEQYF
. 15 TRBJ2-7 TRBV4-3 . TGCGCCAGCAGCCAAGCCGGGGTAGGGACAAAAGAGCAGTACTTC CASSQAGVGTKEQYF
once 17 TRBJ2-7 TRBV7-2 TRBD2 TGTGCCAGCAGCTTAAAAGCGGGGGGTCCCCTTACCTACGAGCAGTACTTC CASSLKAGGPLTYEQYF
. 13 TRBJ1-2 TRBV5-1 TRBD1 TGCGCCAGCAGCTTGGAAGGGGGCAGGCGCTACACCTTC CASSLEGGRRYTF
few 16 TRBJ1-6 TRBV2 TRBD1 TGTGCCAGCAGTGATCCTGGGACAGGGTTTACTTCACCCCTCCACTTT CASSDPGTGFTSPLHF
. 15 TRBJ2-5 TRBV5-1 TRBD1 TGCGCCAGCAGCCAGCGACAGGGTCTAGAAGAGACCCAGTACTTC CASSQRQGLEETQYF
. 13 TRBJ1-2 TRBV6-5 . TGTGCCAGCAGTTCGACAGACCAATATGGCTACACCTTC CASSSTDQYGYTF